The 31 T cell receptor beta chains reported below all come from one sample, sequenced in a study of cytomegalovirus exposure and HLA in healthy donors. The PCR made use of 60 Vbeta and 13 Jbeta primers. Data came from immunoSEQ multiplex PCR; TCRdb stores just in-frame clones and leaves some out. The profile shows 150,000 to 200,000 clones, approximately 71% of them singletons. Specimen: PBMCs. All receptors come from a man younger than 30 in good health and CMV-seropositive.

This clone was observed once. The chain recombines TRBV2 with TRBJ2-2, with D possibly matching TRBD2 (7 bases). This CDR3 has 14 amino acids. V was cut by 6 bases and J by 10 bases, with 18 bases left in between. Germline CDR1 and CDR2: SNHLY and FYNNEI. CDR3 nucleotide sequence: TGTGCCAGCAGAGGGGGGGAGTCGGAATCGGAGCTGTTTTTT. Its protein is CASRGGESESELFF. Full variable domain (outside the CDR3, taken from reference TRBV2 and TRBJ2-2): EPEVTQTPSHQVTQMGQEVILRCVPISNHLYFYWYRQILGQKVEFLVSFYNNEISEKSEIFDDQFSVERPDGSNFTLKIRSTKLEDSAMYFCASRGGESESELFFGEGSRLTVL.

This clone was seen just once. The gene calls are TRBV15 and TRBJ2-3, with D tentatively TRBD2 (6 bases). V lost 0 bases and J lost 5, with 9 bases in between. This CDR3 region has 14 residues. Germline assignment: CDR1 LNHNV and CDR2 YYDKDF (reference sequence). CDR3 nucleotides: TGTGCCACCAGCAGAGATTGGAGGGGAGATACGCAGTATTTT. Translated: CATSRDWRGDTQYF.

This clone is a singleton in its sample. The chain has TRBV5-1 and TRBJ2-1, with a tentative D call TRBD2 (7 bases). Germline V CDR1 and CDR2: SGHRS, YFSETQ. The germline V and J ends were trimmed by 5 bases and 6 bases, with 18 bases remaining between them. There are 15 residues in the CDR3. In DNA form, the CDR3 reads TGCGCCAGCAGTTCTAGGGGGGACTACGCCAATGAGCAGTTCTTC. It encodes CASSSRGDYANEQFF.

The chain carries TRBV2 and TRBJ2-6; 8 bases map to TRBD1. This CDR3 spans 18 amino acids. In germline, CDR1 is SNHLY, CDR2 FYNNEI. Trimming cost V 6 bases and J 4 bases; bases outside gene matches: 14. Written as DNA, the CDR3 is TGTGCCAGCAGGCGGGGACAGGTCGAGACGGGAGGGGCCAACGTCCTGACTTTC. Translating it yields CASRRGQVETGGANVLTF. The full variable domain, with the rest looked up from reference TRBV2 and TRBJ2-6, is EPEVTQTPSHQVTQMGQEVILRCVPISNHLYFYWYRQILGQKVEFLVSFYNNEISEKSEIFDDQFSVERPDGSNFTLKIRSTKLEDSAMYFCASRRGQVETGGANVLTFGAGSRLTVL.

The chain uses TRBV6-1 and TRBJ2-7, with D tentatively TRBD1 (5 bases). Germline lookup yields CDR1 MNHNS and CDR2 SASEGT. V shed 11 bases and J shed 7 bases, with 18 bases lying between them. The CDR3 is 12 amino acids. The CDR3 reads CAVKGATVEQYF. The CDR3 DNA reads as TGTGCCGTCAAAGGGGCGACTGTGGAGCAGTACTTC.

The chain couples TRBV27 to TRBJ2-1; TRBD1 agrees at 9 bases. Trimming removed 6 bases from V and 6 bases from J; junction bases left unmatched: 27. CDR1 MNHEY and CDR2 SMNVEV come from the germline V gene (reference sequence). The CDR3 covers 21 residues. CDR3: CASRAGLQTLWGQGVTNEQFF. In DNA form, the CDR3 reads TGTGCCAGCAGGGCCGGGCTTCAAACATTGTGGGGACAGGGAGTCACCAATGAGCAGTTCTTC.

This clone came up a few times. V and J are TRBV4-1 and TRBJ1-2, with 7 bases matching TRBD1. The germline V gene has CDR1 MGHRA and CDR2 YSYEKL. V was pared by 0 bases and J by 6 bases, with 10 bases of the junction left unmatched. The CDR3 loop spans 16 amino acids. DNA of the CDR3: TGCGCCAGCAGCCAAGATTACGACAGGGCCCTGAATGGCTACACCTTC. This encodes CASSQDYDRALNGYTF.

CDR3 in DNA: TGTGCCAGCAGTAACCCTCTCCACAGTGAAAAACTGTTTTTT. Amino acids: CASSNPLHSEKLFF. This chain uses TRBV6-1 with TRBJ1-4; unclear D gene. Trimming removed 5 bases from V and 7 bases from J, with 14 bases in between. In germline, CDR1 is MNHNS, CDR2 SASEGT. There are 14 residues in the CDR3.

The J gene is TRBJ1-5, the V gene TRBV19; D is uncertain. Germline assignment: CDR1 LNHDA and CDR2 SQIVND (reference sequence). The V end lost 3 bases, the J end lost 0 bases, and 9 bases lay between the germline ends. The CDR3 runs 15 residues. The CDR3 nucleotides read TGTGCCAGTAGTATTACGGTTCGTAGCAATCAGCCCCAGCATTTT. Amino acids: CASSITVRSNQPQHF.

The genes are TRBV11-3 and TRBJ2-3, with D possibly TRBD2 on 7 matching bases. CDR3 length: 15 residues. The germline CDR1 and CDR2 sequences are SGHNT and YENEEA. V lost 5 bases and J 2 bases, leaving 14 bases between the germline ends. CDR3 bases: TGTGCCAGCAGCCAAAGCGGGACAAACACAGATACGCAGTATTTT. It specifies CASSQSGTNTDTQYF.

This chain uses TRBV27 with TRBJ1-2; weak D call: TRBD1 (6 bases). The ends were cut back, 6 bases at V and 6 bases at J, with 26 bases in the middle. The CDR3 runs to 17 residues. Germline V gene data show CDR1 as MNHEY and CDR2 as SMNVEV (reference sequence). The DNA of the CDR3 is TGTGCCAGCAGCCTCAACCTCCAGGGGATTATTAGGAATGGCTACACCTTC. This codes for CASSLNLQGIIRNGYTF.

V gene TRBV27 combines with J gene TRBJ1-5, with D maybe TRBD1 (5 bases). The length of the CDR3 is 14 residues. The germline V gene encodes CDR1 MNHEY and CDR2 SMNVEV (reference sequence). With 3 bases removed from V and 4 bases from J, the gap between germline ends came to 10 bases. This CDR3 is CASSFRASNQPQHF. DNA for the CDR3: TGTGCCAGCAGTTTCAGGGCGAGTAATCAGCCCCAGCATTTT.

This rearrangement joins TRBV6-6 to TRBJ1-4; D is perhaps TRBD1 (6 bases). V lost 6 bases, J lost 5 bases, and 13 bases lay in between. Germline V lookup: CDR1 MNHNY, CDR2 SVGAGI (reference sequence). The CDR3 is 14 amino acids. The CDR3 nucleotides are TGTGCCAGCAGGTTACAGGGCGGGAATGAAAAACTGTTTTTT. Its protein product is CASRLQGGNEKLFF.

There are a few counts of this clone. V gene TRBV2 combines with J gene TRBJ2-3, with 9 bases fitting TRBD1. V lost 1 base to trimming and J lost 2 bases; unmatched junction nucleotides: 7. There are 17 residues in the CDR3. Germline V gene lookup returns CDR1 SNHLY and CDR2 FYNNEI. The chain's CDR3 is CASSEDRGRGATDTQYF. CDR3 in DNA: TGTGCCAGCAGTGAAGACAGGGGGCGCGGAGCCACAGATACGCAGTATTTT.

This chain connects TRBV7-9 to TRBJ2-7, with 9 bases lining up with TRBD1. Per the germline V gene, CDR1 is SEHNR and CDR2 is FQNEAQ (reference sequence). V lost 5 bases, J lost 6 bases, and 11 bases stayed unmatched. This CDR3 comprises 15 residues. Here the CDR3 reads CASSPVGTGFSEQYF. Here the CDR3 DNA reads TGTGCCAGCAGCCCAGTCGGGACAGGGTTCTCCGAGCAGTACTTC. Combining the CDR3 with reference TRBV7-9 and TRBJ2-7 gives the whole variable domain DTGVSQNPRHKITKRGQNVTFRCDPISEHNRLYWYRQTLGQGPEFLTYFQNEAQLEKSRLLSDRFSAERPKGSFSTLEIQRTEQGDSAMYLCASSPVGTGFSEQYFGPGTRLTVT.

This chain connects TRBV5-4 to TRBJ2-5, with 8 bases identical to TRBD1. The CDR3 runs to 15 residues. Germline loops: CDR1 SGHNT, CDR2 YYREEE (reference sequence). The V segment lost 0 bases and the J segment 6 bases; nucleotides outside the gene matches: 7. This chain's CDR3 is CASSLGSGGTQTQYF. The CDR3 bases are TGTGCCAGCAGCTTGGGGTCAGGGGGCACGCAGACCCAGTACTTC.

This clone occurred once. The chain couples TRBV7-9 to TRBJ1-5, with D uncertain. Germline CDR1 and CDR2: SEHNR and FQNEAQ (reference sequence). Trimming took 2 bases from V and 1 from J, leaving 9 bases between them. The CDR3 is 15 amino acids. The CDR3 nucleotides read TGTGCCAGCAGCTTATACCGGGGAAGCAATCAGCCCCAGCATTTT. This codes for CASSLYRGSNQPQHF.

This clone was seen only a few times. This sequence joins TRBV9 and TRBJ1-4; the D is unclear. Trimming pared 2 bases from V and 0 bases from J, leaving 11 bases between. The CDR3 totals 16 residues. In germline, CDR1 is SGDLS, CDR2 YYNGEE. CDR3 sequence reads: CASSVGRLATNEKLFF. The CDR3 DNA sequence: TGTGCCAGCAGCGTGGGCAGGTTAGCAACTAATGAAAAACTGTTTTTT.

In its sample, this clone was seen a few times. V gene TRBV6-1 combines with J gene TRBJ2-5, with a possible D match to TRBD1 (7 bases). V lost 3 bases, J lost 4 bases, and 18 bases lay in between. The CDR3 covers 16 residues. Per germline, CDR1 MNHNS and CDR2 SASEGT. The CDR3 nucleotides are TGTGCCAGCAGTGATTGGAGGGGGCGCGGTATAGAGACCCAGTACTTC. Translating it yields CASSDWRGRGIETQYF.

The chain combines TRBV7-9 with TRBJ2-7, with TRBD1 as a possible D gene (5 bases). V was cut by 6 bases and J by 1 base, with 16 bases left in between. The germline gives CDR1 SEHNR, CDR2 FQNEAQ (reference sequence). The CDR3 totals 15 residues. CDR3 bases: TGTGCCAGCAGTTTTGACAGATCCGCTTCCTACGAGCAGTACTTC. Translating it yields CASSFDRSASYEQYF.

This chain joins TRBV7-3 and TRBJ2-5; D is possibly TRBD2 (5 bases). V lost 1 base and J 4 bases, leaving 16 bases between the germline ends. The CDR3 is 16 residues long. Looked up from germline, CDR1 is SGHTA and CDR2 is FQGTGA. The CDR3 DNA reads TGTGCCAGCAGCTTAAACCCCCGCCGGAGCGGAGAGACCCAGTACTTC. Residues: CASSLNPRRSGETQYF.

A single count supports this clone. V is TRBV28 and J is TRBJ2-1; D gene unclear. The V end lost 1 base, the J end lost 5 bases, and 9 bases lay between the germline ends. In germline, CDR1 is MDHEN, CDR2 SYDVKM. The CDR3 has 14 amino acids. DNA for the CDR3: TGTGCCAGCAGTTTATCCCACAGAGACAATGAGCAGTTCTTC. Its protein product is CASSLSHRDNEQFF. Looking up the rest from reference TRBV28 and TRBJ2-1 gives the full variable domain: DVKVTQSSRYLVKRTGEKVFLECVQDMDHENMFWYRQDPGLGLRLIYFSYDVKMKEKGDIPEGYSVSREKKERFSLILESASTNQTSMYLCASSLSHRDNEQFFGPGTRLTVL.

The chain employs TRBV11-2 and TRBJ2-5, with 14 bases lining up with TRBD2. Losses at the gene ends were 5 bases for V and 5 bases for J; bases not matched to a gene: 7. Germline V gene sequence: CDR1 SGHAT, CDR2 FQNNGV. The CDR3 extends over 16 amino acids. The CDR3 DNA reads as TGTGCCAGCAGCGCGACTAGCGGGAGGGCCAGGGAGACCCAGTACTTC. Its protein product is CASSATSGRARETQYF.

The V call is TRBV27, the J call TRBJ2-5, with D possibly matching TRBD2 (6 bases). Germline CDR1 MNHEY, CDR2 SMNVEV (reference sequence). This CDR3 has 16 residues. Trimming removed 0 bases at V and 4 bases at J, with 15 bases between. CDR3 protein: CASSLSLGGRGETQYF. DNA for the CDR3: TGTGCCAGCAGTTTATCTCTCGGAGGGAGAGGAGAGACCCAGTACTTC.

The J gene is TRBJ2-7, the V gene TRBV19, with D tentatively TRBD1 (5 bases). Germline loops: CDR1 LNHDA, CDR2 SQIVND (reference sequence). The CDR3 is made up of 12 amino acids. The germline V and J ends were trimmed by 4 bases and 3 bases, with 7 bases remaining between them. This CDR3 reads CASSRGGYEQYF. The CDR3 DNA follows: TGTGCCAGTAGTAGGGGCGGCTACGAGCAGTACTTC.

The chain joins TRBV28 to TRBJ1-1; the D is unclear. V lost 1 base, J lost 3 bases, and 9 bases lay in between. CDR3 length: 14 residues. Germline CDR1 is MDHEN and CDR2 is SYDVKM. The DNA of the CDR3 is TGTGCCAGCAGTTTATCGGGGAGGTACACTGAAGCTTTCTTT. It codes for CASSLSGRYTEAFF.

The chain joins TRBV28 to TRBJ2-3; the match to TRBD2 covers 7 bases. Germline CDR1 is MDHEN and CDR2 is SYDVKM. Trimming took 6 bases from V and 0 from J; bases not matched to a gene: 9. The CDR3 length is 16 residues. In DNA form, the CDR3 reads TGTGCCAGCAGGCCGGGACTACCCAGGAGCACAGATACGCAGTATTTT. Its protein product is CASRPGLPRSTDTQYF.

The chain employs TRBV30 and TRBJ2-7; 8 nucleotides line up with TRBD1. Per germline, CDR1 GTSNPN and CDR2 SVGIG (reference sequence). Unmatched junction bases numbered 13, after V lost 6 bases and J lost 6 bases. The CDR3 sequence is 14 residues long. In nucleotides, the CDR3 is TGTGCCTGCCATGATCCATTGGACAGGGTCGAGCAGTACTTC. Amino acids: CACHDPLDRVEQYF.

The chain recombines TRBV30 with TRBJ2-7, with TRBD2 as a possible D gene (5 bases). There are 14 residues in the CDR3. Trimming pared 0 bases from V and 3 bases from J, leaving 12 bases between. The germline gives CDR1 GTSNPN, CDR2 SVGIG (reference sequence). The chain's CDR3 is CAWSVWEMGYEQYF. The CDR3 coding sequence is TGTGCCTGGAGTGTGTGGGAGATGGGCTACGAGCAGTACTTC. Complete variable domain (other parts from reference TRBV30 and TRBJ2-7): SQTIHQWPATLVQPVGSPLSLECTVEGTSNPNLYWYRQAAGRGLQLLFYSVGIGQISSEVPQNLSASRPQDRQFILSSKKLLLSDSGFYLCAWSVWEMGYEQYFGPGTRLTVT.

The rearrangement uses TRBV2 and TRBJ2-5, with D perhaps TRBD1 (6 bases). CDR1 is SNHLY, CDR2 FYNNEI, per germline. The CDR3 extends over 13 amino acids. V lost 5 bases to trimming and J lost 4 bases, with 11 bases between them. CDR3 sequence reads: CASSKGQTETQYF. CDR3 in DNA: TGTGCCAGCAGTAAAGGACAGACAGAGACCCAGTACTTC.

The chain recombines TRBV7-8 with TRBJ1-4; perhaps TRBD1 as D (5 bases). Germline-derived CDR1 and CDR2 are SGHVS and FQNEAQ. V lost 5 bases and J lost 6, with 13 bases in between. This CDR3 contains 14 residues. The CDR3 is CASSRRTGDEKLFF. The CDR3 DNA sequence: TGTGCCAGCAGCCGGCGGACGGGGGATGAAAAACTGTTTTTT. The complete variable domain, with remaining parts taken from reference TRBV7-8 and TRBJ1-4, reads GAGVSQSPRYKVAKRGQDVALRCDPISGHVSLFWYQQALGQGPEFLTYFQNEAQLDKSGLPSDRFFAERPEGSVSTLKIQRTQQEDSAVYLCASSRRTGDEKLFFGSGTQLSVL.